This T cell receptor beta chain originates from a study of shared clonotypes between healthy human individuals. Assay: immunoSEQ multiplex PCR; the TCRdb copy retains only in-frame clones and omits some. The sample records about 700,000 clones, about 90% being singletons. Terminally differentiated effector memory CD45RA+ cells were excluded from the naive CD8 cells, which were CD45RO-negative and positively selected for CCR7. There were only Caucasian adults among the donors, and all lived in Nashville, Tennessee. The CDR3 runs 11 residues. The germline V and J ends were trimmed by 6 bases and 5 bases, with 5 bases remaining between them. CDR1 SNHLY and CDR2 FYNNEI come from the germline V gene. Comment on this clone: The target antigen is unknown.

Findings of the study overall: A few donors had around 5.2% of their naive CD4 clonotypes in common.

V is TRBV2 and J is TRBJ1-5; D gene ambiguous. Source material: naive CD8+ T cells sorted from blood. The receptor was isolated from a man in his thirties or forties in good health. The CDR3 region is CASRSDQPQHF. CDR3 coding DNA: TGTGCCAGCAGAAGCGATCAGCCCCAGCATTTT.